This T cell receptor beta chain was sequenced for a study of blood T cell repertoires in COVID-19. As for the study in general: The origin of the acute and convalescent COVID-19 samples was the United States, Italy and Spain. In each case, the material was cDNA or gDNA derived from T cells, B-cell-depleted T cells, or PBMCs.

Authors' methods: From reference gene primer amplification, estimates of nucleated cell counts were derived. Sequenced by immunoSEQ multiplex PCR; TCRdb stores in-frame clones only, minus some. D and trimming come from the DNA, and the V and J calls and clone size come from that table. The data contain some 120,000 clones, approximately 86% of them singletons. The sequence came from a woman in her forties or fifties who had recovered from COVID-19. Sequences were obtained from peripheral blood.

CDR3 coding DNA: TGTGCCAGCAGCTTCTTTAGCGGGAACACAGATACGCAGTATTTT. Residues: CASSFFSGNTDTQYF. The gene calls are TRBV5-4 and TRBJ2-3; TRBD2 aligns across 8 bases. The CDR3 consists of 15 residues. V lost 2 bases and J lost 2; bases outside the gene matches: 4. Looked up from germline, CDR1 is SGHNT and CDR2 is YYREEE (reference sequence). Together with reference TRBV5-4 and TRBJ2-3, the CDR3 gives the full variable domain: ETGVTQSPTHLIKTRGQQVTLRCSSQSGHNTVSWYQQALGQGPQFIFQYYREEENGRGNFPPRFSGLQFPNYSSELNVNALELDDSALYLCASSFFSGNTDTQYFGPGTRLTVL.